This T cell receptor beta chain appears in the sequencing data of a study of blood T cells in healthy people across ages. This clonotype came up a few times. The antigen is unknown. The germline gene is not matched at one end of the junction; a read error may be the cause. A second PCR of roughly 7 to 11 cycles used a sample-barcoded 5' primer and a J-beta primer mix. Each CDR3 protein gets one entry after TCRdb re-called the 5' RACE reads with MiXCR. The table records hundreds of thousands of distinct CDR3 sequences, 20% to 30% of them present only once. Study-wide findings and caveats: A roughly linear fall in TCR beta diversity per million T cells was seen with increasing age. Unknown donor CMV status possibly confounded expanded clonotype changes.

The germline CDR1 and CDR2 sequences are SGHKS and YYEKEE (reference sequence). The CDR3 is 17 amino acids. These data also formed part of another study, on T cells of mothers and their children. That investigation notes: Reverse transcription into cDNA received all extracted RNA, at 1.5 ug per 15 ul. Sequencing revealed no T cell clones that were persistent and microchimeric.

The chain employs TRBV5-5 and TRBJ1-4, with D possibly TRBD1 on 5 matching bases. The sequenced sample consisted of blood. The clonotype originates from a boy aged 10-17 years in good health. This CDR3 reads CASSPGPTKGTNEKLFF. The CDR3 bases are TGTGCCAGCAGCCCGGGCCCGACTAAAGGGACTAATGAAAAGCTGTTTTTT.